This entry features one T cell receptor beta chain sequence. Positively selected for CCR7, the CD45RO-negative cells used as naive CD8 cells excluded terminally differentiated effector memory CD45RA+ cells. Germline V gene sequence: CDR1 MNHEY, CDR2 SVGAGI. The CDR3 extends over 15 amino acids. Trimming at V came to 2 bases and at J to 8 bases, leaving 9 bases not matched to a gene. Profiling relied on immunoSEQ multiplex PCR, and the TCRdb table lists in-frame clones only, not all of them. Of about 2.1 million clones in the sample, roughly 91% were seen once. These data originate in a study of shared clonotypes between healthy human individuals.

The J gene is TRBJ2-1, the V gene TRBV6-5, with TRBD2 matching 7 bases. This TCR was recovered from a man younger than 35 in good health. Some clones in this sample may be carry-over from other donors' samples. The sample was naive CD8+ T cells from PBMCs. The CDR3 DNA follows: TGTGCCAGCAGTTACGGGGCGGGAGCGTTCTATGAGCAGTTCTTC. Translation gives CASSYGAGAFYEQFF.